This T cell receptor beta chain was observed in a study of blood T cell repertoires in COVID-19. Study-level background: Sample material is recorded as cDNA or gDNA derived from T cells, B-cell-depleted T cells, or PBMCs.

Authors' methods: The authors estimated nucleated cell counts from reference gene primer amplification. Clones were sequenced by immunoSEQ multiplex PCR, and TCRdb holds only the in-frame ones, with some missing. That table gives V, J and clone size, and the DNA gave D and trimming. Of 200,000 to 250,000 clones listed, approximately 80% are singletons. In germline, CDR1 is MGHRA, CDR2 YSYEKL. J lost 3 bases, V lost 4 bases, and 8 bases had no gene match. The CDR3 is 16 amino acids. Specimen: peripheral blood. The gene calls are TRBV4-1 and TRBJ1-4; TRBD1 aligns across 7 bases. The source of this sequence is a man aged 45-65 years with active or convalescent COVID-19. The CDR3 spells CASSPIGGTANEKLFF. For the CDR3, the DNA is TGCGCCAGCAGCCCCATAGGGGGGACAGCTAATGAAAAACTGTTTTTT.